A single T cell receptor (beta chain) is shown here with its context. Its antigen is as yet unknown. The sample belongs to a study of blood T cells in healthy people across ages. Study-wide findings and caveats: Expanded clonotype changes were possibly confounded by unknown donor CMV status.

The authors ran a second PCR of roughly 6 to 12 cycles using a sample-barcoded 5' primer and a J-beta primer mix. TCRdb ran MiXCR on the 5' RACE reads and lists one entry per CDR3 protein. The sample lists 1 million or so distinct CDR3 sequences; under 30% were seen once. CDR3 length: 15 residues. The germline CDR1 and CDR2 sequences are SEHNR and FQNEAQ (reference sequence). V lost 5 bases and J lost 6, with 17 bases in between. These records were also assigned to another study, of T cells of mothers and their children. That study reports: It was related mother-child pairs that showed slightly higher overlap than unrelated pairs, without reaching significance. No persistent microchimeric T cell clones were detected.

Sequencing input: blood. This TCR was recovered from a girl between 2 and 10 years old in good health. The gene calls are TRBV7-9 and TRBJ2-1, with D maybe TRBD2 (6 bases). The DNA of the CDR3 is TGTGCCAGCAGCCCTAGACTAGTTTCAGGCAATGAGCAGTTCTTC. Its translation is CASSPRLVSGNEQFF.